This T cell receptor (beta chain) appears in the sequencing data of a study of CD4 T cells in relation to SARS-CoV-2 and coronaviruses. Study conclusions and caveats: In around 60% of donors, memory CD4+ clonotypes crossrecognized SARS-CoV-2 and at least one common cold coronavirus spike.

The repertoire was sequenced with immunoSEQ multiplex PCR; TCRdb's copy has only in-frame clones and lacks some. The sample records about 38,000 clones, roughly 90% being singletons. The ends lost 7 bases at V and 5 bases at J; junction bases unmatched: 11. Germline V gives CDR1 SNHLY, CDR2 FYNNEI. The CDR3 spans 16 residues. As for this clone: What it binds is not known.

V and J are TRBV2 and TRBJ1-4; 9 bases are shared with TRBD1. The receptor was isolated from an adult with COVID-19. Sequencing input: memory CD4+ T cells from PBMCs. CDR3 DNA sequence: TGTGCCAGCACCCCCGAGACAGGGGGAAGGAATGAAAAACTGTTTTTT. Its protein is CASTPETGGRNEKLFF.